This section outlines one T cell receptor beta chain sequence together with its context. Participant age was roughly 18 to 100 years, and participants resided in fewer than 30 US areas. Cohort allocation depended upon clinical history that participants reported. Donors of Cohort 3 who recovered were those that had two negative PCRs, clearance, or symptom resolution. The data derive from a study of blood T cell repertoires in COVID-19. The wider study: Samples taken during acute and convalescent COVID-19 were collected in the United States, Italy and Spain.

Between the trimmed V and J ends, which lost 10 bases and 6 bases, there was a span of 12 bases. Per germline, CDR1 ENHRY and CDR2 SYGVKD. CDR3 size: 12 residues. Clones were sequenced by immunoSEQ multiplex PCR, and TCRdb holds only the in-frame ones, with some missing. Of around 380,000 clones listed, around 87% are singletons. The sample taken for sequencing was PBMCs or T cells enriched from blood (not recorded which). The V call is TRBV10-3, the J call TRBJ2-2; no firm D call. The receptor comes from a young man who had recovered from COVID-19. CDR3 residues: CATRTAAGELFF. In DNA, the CDR3 is TGTGCCACCAGAACCGCAGCCGGGGAGCTGTTTTTT.